This T cell receptor (beta chain) was recovered during a study of blood T cell repertoires in COVID-19. About the research overall: Some COVID-19 samples were acute and others convalescent; all came from the United States, Italy and Spain. PBMCs, B-cell-depleted T cells, or T cells were the source of the cDNA or gDNA that made up the material.

This CDR3 contains 13 residues. Germline V lookup: CDR1 LNHDA, CDR2 SQIVND (reference sequence). Trimming stripped 3 bases from V and 8 bases from J, with 11 bases between. Only one count was recorded for this clone. Different DNA sequences within this sample yield the same CDR3. While infection was still active, Seattle patients were enrolled and then followed longitudinally. Original processing notes: Estimated nucleated cell counts came from reference gene primer amplification. TCRdb's copy holds only in-frame clones and misses some; the assay was immunoSEQ multiplex PCR. D and trimming come from the DNA, and the V and J calls and clone size come from that table. The sample shows roughly 240,000 clones, approximately 85% of them seen only once.

The TCR was taken from a man aged 45-65 years with COVID-19, enrolled during active disease. Material: peripheral blood. The rearrangement joins TRBV19 to TRBJ1-5, with a weak D call TRBD1 (6 bases). The DNA for the CDR3 is TGTGCCAGTAGTATGGGGAGGGGGAAGCCCCAGCATTTT. Amino acid sequence: CASSMGRGKPQHF.